The table lists the clone carrying this T cell receptor beta chain with many counts. What it binds is not known. Looked up from germline, CDR1 is SEHNR and CDR2 is FQNEAQ (reference sequence). The CDR3 spans 15 residues. The V and J ends lost 1 base and 4 bases respectively, with 14 bases between them. The TCR library protocol was used to attach unique molecular identifiers. These identifiers were attached to individual cDNA molecules. In TCRdb, the 5' RACE reads were re-called with MiXCR into one record per CDR3 protein. Of tens of thousands of distinct CDR3 sequences in the sample, more than 9% were seen once. This entry belongs to a study of early T cells in non-severe SARS-CoV-2 infection. At the level of the study: Sequencing targeted bulk RNA from unsorted whole blood, leaving chains unpaired.

Study-level findings and limits: Missing private and CD4 specificities, VDJdb matching favored anti-spike CD8 responses.

This sequence originates from an adult who was a healthcare worker with PCR-confirmed SARS-CoV-2 infection or an uninfected control (not recorded which). The sample was whole blood. The rearrangement joins TRBV7-9 to TRBJ2-7; D is perhaps TRBD1 (6 bases). Here the CDR3 reads CASSLGEGQIYEQYF. CDR3 coding DNA: TGTGCCAGCAGCTTAGGGGAAGGACAGATATACGAGCAGTACTTC.